This is a list of T cell receptor beta chains from one sample in a study of blood T cell repertoires in COVID-19. This table comes from immunoSEQ multiplex PCR, and its TCRdb copy is limited to in-frame clones, with some not included. The data show approximately 270,000 clones, with roughly 88% seen just once and approximately 11% held by the top ten. Sample: peripheral blood. The receptors shown here come from a woman in her 70s with acute or convalescent COVID-19. Both conserved end residues are part of each CDR3. Clone size is stated in some rows and not others, as once, few, many or a class when expanded.

clone_size: once; v_call: TRBV5-1; cdr3_aa: CASSLGYRGGPQETQYF
clone_size: once; v_call: TRBV11-2; cdr3_aa: CASSRASGATGELFF
clone_size: .; v_call: TRBV5-1; cdr3_aa: CASSTGTLNTEAFF
clone_size: .; v_call: TRBV19; cdr3_aa: CASLQGATGNTIYF
clone_size: .; v_call: TRBV5-8; cdr3_aa: CASSLQGGQYF
clone_size: .; v_call: TRBV5-6; cdr3_aa: CASSFDRSRYGYTF
clone_size: .; v_call: TRBV5-1; cdr3_aa: CASRPTVNTEAFF
clone_size: .; v_call: TRBV19; cdr3_aa: CASSISPGVNTEAFF
clone_size: .; v_call: TRBV5-4; cdr3_aa: CASSYVVSNEQFF
clone_size: .; v_call: TRBV12-3/TRBV12-4; cdr3_aa: CASSGGTEQPQHF
clone_size: .; v_call: TRBV5-4; cdr3_aa: CASSPDRDSPLHF
clone_size: .; v_call: TRBV2; cdr3_aa: CASRPLASGAYEQYF
clone_size: once; v_call: TRBV30; cdr3_aa: CAWSVGGHTEAFF
clone_size: .; v_call: TRBV6-5; cdr3_aa: CASSDDRGRYGYTF
clone_size: .; v_call: TRBV12-3/TRBV12-4; cdr3_aa: CASSGSQIGGYTF
clone_size: .; v_call: TRBV30; cdr3_aa: CAWSVGQVYGYTF
clone_size: .; v_call: TRBV5-1; cdr3_aa: CASSPAGSGGIGEQFF
clone_size: .; v_call: TRBV7-9; cdr3_aa: CASSLDSVAEAFF
clone_size: .; v_call: TRBV6-5; cdr3_aa: CASSYQGGTNEKLFF
clone_size: .; v_call: TRBV3-1/TRBV3-2; cdr3_aa: CASSTGTPGPGELFF
clone_size: .; v_call: TRBV5-1; cdr3_aa: CASSLVSTNYGYTF
clone_size: once; v_call: TRBV5-1; cdr3_aa: CASSWGGGPSSYEQYF
clone_size: .; v_call: TRBV4-1; cdr3_aa: CASSPTVYSNQPQHF
clone_size: .; v_call: TRBV11-2; cdr3_aa: CASSLTGQRTEAFF
clone_size: few; v_call: TRBV5-1; cdr3_aa: CASSFFGTGVNSPLHF
clone_size: .; v_call: TRBV3-1/TRBV3-2; cdr3_aa: CASSQDLRGTEQFF
clone_size: .; v_call: TRBV18; cdr3_aa: CASSPSRSYEQYF
clone_size: .; v_call: TRBV5-1; cdr3_aa: CASSLDRQGRSKQFF
clone_size: .; v_call: TRBV5-6; cdr3_aa: CASTLQGSEQYF
clone_size: few; v_call: TRBV5-1; cdr3_aa: CAGGRDRVFYGYTF
clone_size: .; v_call: TRBV2; cdr3_aa: CASRGTGGETQYF